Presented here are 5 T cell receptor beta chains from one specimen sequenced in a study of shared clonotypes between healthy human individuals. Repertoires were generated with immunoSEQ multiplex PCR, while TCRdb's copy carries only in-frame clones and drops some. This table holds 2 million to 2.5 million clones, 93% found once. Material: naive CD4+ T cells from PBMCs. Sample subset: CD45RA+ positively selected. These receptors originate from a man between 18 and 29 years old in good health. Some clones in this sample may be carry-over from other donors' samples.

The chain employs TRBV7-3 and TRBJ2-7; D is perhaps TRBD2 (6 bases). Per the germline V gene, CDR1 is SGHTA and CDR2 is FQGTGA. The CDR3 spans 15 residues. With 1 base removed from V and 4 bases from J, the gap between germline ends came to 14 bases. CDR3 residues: CASSLNRGSLYEQYF. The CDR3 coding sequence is TGTGCCAGCAGCTTAAATCGGGGGAGTCTGTACGAGCAGTACTTC.

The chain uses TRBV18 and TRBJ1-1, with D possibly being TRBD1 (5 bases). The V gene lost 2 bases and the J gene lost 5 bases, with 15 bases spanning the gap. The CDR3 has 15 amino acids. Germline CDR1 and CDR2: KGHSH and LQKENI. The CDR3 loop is CASSPSRAGWTEAFF. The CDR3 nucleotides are TGTGCCAGCTCACCATCACGGGCAGGGTGGACTGAAGCTTTCTTT.

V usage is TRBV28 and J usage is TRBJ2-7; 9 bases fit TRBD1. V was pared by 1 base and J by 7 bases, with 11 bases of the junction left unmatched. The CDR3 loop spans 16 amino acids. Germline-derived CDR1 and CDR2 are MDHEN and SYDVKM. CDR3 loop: CASSLFPGQGTLEQYF. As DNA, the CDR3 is TGTGCCAGCAGTTTATTCCCGGGACAGGGAACTCTAGAGCAGTACTTC.

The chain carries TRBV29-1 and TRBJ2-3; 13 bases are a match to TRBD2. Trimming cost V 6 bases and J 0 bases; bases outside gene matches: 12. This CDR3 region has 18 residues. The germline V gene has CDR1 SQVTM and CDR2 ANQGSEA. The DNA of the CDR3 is TGCAGCGTCTCGGGACTAGCGGGATCCACACCTAGCACAGATACGCAGTATTTT. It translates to CSVSGLAGSTPSTDTQYF.

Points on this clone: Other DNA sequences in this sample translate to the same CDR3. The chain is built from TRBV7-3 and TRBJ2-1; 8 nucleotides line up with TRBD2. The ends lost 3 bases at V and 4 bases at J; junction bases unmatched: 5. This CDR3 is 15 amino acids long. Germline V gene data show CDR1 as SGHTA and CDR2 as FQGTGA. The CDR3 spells CASSLGLAGYNEQFF. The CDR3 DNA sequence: TGTGCCAGCAGCTTGGGGTTAGCGGGGTACAATGAGCAGTTCTTC.